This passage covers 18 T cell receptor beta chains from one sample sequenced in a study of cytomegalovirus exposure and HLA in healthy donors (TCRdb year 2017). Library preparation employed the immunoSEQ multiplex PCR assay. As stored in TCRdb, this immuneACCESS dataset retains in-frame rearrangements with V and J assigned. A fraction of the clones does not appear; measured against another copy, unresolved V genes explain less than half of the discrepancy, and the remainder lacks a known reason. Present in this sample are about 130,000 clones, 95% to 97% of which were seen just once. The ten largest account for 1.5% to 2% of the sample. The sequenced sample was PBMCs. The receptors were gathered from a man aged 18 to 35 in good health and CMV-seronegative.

In DNA form, the CDR3 reads TGTGCCAGCAGAATTCCGGGACAGGGGTGGACTGAAGCTTTCTTT. Its protein product is CASRIPGQGWTEAFF. The J gene is TRBJ1-1, the V gene TRBV6-5; 10 positions match TRBD1. The CDR3 totals 15 residues. Germline values: CDR1 MNHEY, CDR2 SVGAGI. The V and J ends lost 6 bases and 5 bases, in that order; junction bases with no gene match: 9.

This CDR3 reads CASSDDTKKVNQPQHF. The CDR3 DNA sequence: TGTGCCAGCAGTGATGACACCAAAAAGGTAAATCAGCCCCAGCATTTT. The genes are TRBV6-1 and TRBJ1-5; D remains ambiguous. V was shortened by 3 bases and J by 4 bases, with 16 bases between the two germline ends. CDR1 is MNHNS and CDR2 is SASEGT in the germline V gene. The CDR3 extends over 16 amino acids.

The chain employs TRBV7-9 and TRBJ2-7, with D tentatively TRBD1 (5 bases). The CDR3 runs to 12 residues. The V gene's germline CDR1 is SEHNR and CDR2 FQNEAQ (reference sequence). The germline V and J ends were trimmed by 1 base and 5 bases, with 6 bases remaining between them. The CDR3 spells CASSLGRDEQYF. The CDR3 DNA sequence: TGTGCCAGCAGCTTAGGCAGGGACGAGCAGTACTTC.

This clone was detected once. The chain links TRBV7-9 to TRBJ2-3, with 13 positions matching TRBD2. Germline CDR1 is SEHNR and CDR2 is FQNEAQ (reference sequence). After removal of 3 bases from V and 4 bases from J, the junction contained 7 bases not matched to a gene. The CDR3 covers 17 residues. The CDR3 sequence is CASSFFRTSGRSDTQYF. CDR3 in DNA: TGTGCCAGCAGCTTCTTCCGGACTAGCGGGAGATCAGATACGCAGTATTTT.

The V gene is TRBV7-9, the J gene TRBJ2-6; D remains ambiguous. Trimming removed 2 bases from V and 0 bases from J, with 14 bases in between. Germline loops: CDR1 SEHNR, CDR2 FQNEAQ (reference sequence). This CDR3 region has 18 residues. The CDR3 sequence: CASSLSERWSSGANVLTF. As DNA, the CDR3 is TGTGCCAGCAGCTTATCAGAAAGGTGGAGCTCTGGGGCCAACGTCCTGACTTTC.

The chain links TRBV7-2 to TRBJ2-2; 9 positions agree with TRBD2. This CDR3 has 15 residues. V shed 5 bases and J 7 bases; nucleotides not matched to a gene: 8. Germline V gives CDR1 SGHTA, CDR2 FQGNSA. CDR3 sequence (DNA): TGTGCCAGCAGCCCGGCTAGCGGGATGAGCGGGGAGCTGTTTTTT. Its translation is CASSPASGMSGELFF.

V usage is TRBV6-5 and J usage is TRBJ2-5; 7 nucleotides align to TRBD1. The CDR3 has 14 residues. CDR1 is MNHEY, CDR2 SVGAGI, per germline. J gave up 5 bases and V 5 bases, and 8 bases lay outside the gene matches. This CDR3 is CASSPDRVHETQYF. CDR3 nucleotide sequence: TGTGCCAGCAGTCCCGACAGGGTCCATGAGACCCAGTACTTC.

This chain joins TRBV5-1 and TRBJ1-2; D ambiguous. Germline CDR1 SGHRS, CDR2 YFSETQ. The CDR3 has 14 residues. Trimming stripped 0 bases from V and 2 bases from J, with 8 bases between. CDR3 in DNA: TGCGCCAGCAGCTTGGACCAGGAAAACTATGGCTACACCTTC. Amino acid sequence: CASSLDQENYGYTF.

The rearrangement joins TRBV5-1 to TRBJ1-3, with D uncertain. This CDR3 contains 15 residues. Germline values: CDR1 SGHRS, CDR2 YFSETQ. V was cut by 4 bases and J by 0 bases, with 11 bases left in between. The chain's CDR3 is CASSPLYTSGNTIYF. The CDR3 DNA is TGCGCCAGCAGCCCCCTGTACACCTCTGGAAACACCATATATTTT.

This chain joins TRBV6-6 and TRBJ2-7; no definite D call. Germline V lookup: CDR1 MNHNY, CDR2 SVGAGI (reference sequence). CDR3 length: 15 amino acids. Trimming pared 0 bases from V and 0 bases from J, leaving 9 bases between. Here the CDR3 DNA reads TGTGCCAGCAGTTACTCGTTGCGGAGCTCCTACGAGCAGTACTTC. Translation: CASSYSLRSSYEQYF.

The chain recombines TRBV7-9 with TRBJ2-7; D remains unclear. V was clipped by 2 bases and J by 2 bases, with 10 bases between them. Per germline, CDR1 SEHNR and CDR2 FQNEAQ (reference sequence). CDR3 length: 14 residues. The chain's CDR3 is CASSLKPETYEQYF. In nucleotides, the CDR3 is TGTGCCAGCAGCTTAAAACCCGAGACCTACGAGCAGTACTTC.

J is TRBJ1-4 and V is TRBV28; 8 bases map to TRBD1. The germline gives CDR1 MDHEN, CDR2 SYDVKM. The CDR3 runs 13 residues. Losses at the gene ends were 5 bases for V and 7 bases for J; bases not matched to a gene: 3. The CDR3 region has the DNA TGTGCCAGCAGTGGACAGGGCCTTGAAAAACTGTTTTTT. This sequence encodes CASSGQGLEKLFF.

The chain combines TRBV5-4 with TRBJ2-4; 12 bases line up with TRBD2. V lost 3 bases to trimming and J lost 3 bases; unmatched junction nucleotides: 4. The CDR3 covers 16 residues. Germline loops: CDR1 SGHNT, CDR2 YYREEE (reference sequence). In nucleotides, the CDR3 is TGTGCCAGCAGCTCTAGCGGGAGGGGAGTCAAAAACATTCAGTACTTC. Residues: CASSSSGRGVKNIQYF.

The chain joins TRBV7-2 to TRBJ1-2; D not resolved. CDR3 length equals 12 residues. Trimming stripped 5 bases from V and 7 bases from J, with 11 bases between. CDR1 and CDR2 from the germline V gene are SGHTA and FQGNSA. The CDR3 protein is CASSPEAAGYTF. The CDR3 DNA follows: TGTGCCAGCAGCCCCGAGGCCGCTGGCTACACCTTC. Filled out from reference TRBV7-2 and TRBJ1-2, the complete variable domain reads GAGVSQSPSNKVTEKGKDVELRCDPISGHTALYWYRQSLGQGLEFLIYFQGNSAPDKSGLPSDRFSAERTGGSVSTLTIQRTQQEDSAVYLCASSPEAAGYTFGSGTRLTVV.

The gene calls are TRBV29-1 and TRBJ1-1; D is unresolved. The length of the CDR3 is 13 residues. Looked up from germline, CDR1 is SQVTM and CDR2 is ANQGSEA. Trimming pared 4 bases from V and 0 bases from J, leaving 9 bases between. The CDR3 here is CSVAHKMNTEAFF. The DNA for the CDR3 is TGCAGCGTTGCACATAAAATGAACACTGAAGCTTTCTTT.

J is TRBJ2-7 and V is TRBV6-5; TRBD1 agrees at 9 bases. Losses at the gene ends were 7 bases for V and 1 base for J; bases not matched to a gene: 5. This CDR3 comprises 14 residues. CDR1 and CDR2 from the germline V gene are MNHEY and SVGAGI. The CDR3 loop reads CASTTGTGSYEQYF. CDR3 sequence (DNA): TGTGCCAGCACCACCGGGACAGGGTCCTACGAGCAGTACTTC.

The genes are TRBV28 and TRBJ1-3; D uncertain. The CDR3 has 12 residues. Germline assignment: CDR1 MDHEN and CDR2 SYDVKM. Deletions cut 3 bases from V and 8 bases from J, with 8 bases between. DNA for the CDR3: TGTGCCAGCAGTTTTCCCACGGACACCATATATTTT. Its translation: CASSFPTDTIYF.

The CDR3 coding sequence is TGTGCCAGCAGCTTGCCCAGGGGGCTTCCCTACGAGCAGTACTTC. Translated, it gives CASSLPRGLPYEQYF. The chain uses TRBV7-3 and TRBJ2-7; 8 bases map to TRBD1. This CDR3 region has 15 residues. V was clipped by 3 bases and J by 2 bases; unmatched bases: 6. Germline CDR1 is SGHTA and CDR2 is FQGTGA.